The 30 T cell receptor beta chains below come from one sample, sequenced in a study of blood T cell repertoires in COVID-19. This table comes from immunoSEQ multiplex PCR, and its TCRdb copy is limited to in-frame clones, with some not included. There are roughly 14,000 clones in the sample; about four fifths occur only once, and 24% lies in the top ten. The specimen was peripheral blood. The receptors stem from a woman aged 55-69 years with acute or convalescent COVID-19.

The V call is TRBV2, the J call TRBJ2-1, with D tentatively TRBD2 (5 bases). The CDR3 has 13 amino acids. Germline V lookup: CDR1 SNHLY, CDR2 FYNNEI. Trimming left V 6 bases short and J 2 bases short, with 8 bases between. CDR3 sequence reads: CASRKEAYNEQFF. CDR3 bases: TGTGCCAGCAGAAAGGAGGCCTACAATGAGCAGTTCTTC.

The V call is TRBV29-1, the J call TRBJ2-2; 7 bases line up with TRBD1. Per the germline V gene, CDR1 is SQVTM and CDR2 is ANQGSEA. The trim removed 7 bases at V and 7 bases at J, leaving 12 bases unmatched. This CDR3 is 14 amino acids long. CDR3 in DNA: TGCAGCGCAGCCGGGACAGTCGATGACGGGGAGCTGTTTTTT. This encodes CSAAGTVDDGELFF.

The chain recombines TRBV11-2 with TRBJ1-1; D remains unclear. From germline, CDR1 is SGHAT and CDR2 FQNNGV. Deletions cut 7 bases from V and 2 bases from J, with 11 bases between. This CDR3 has 13 residues. The DNA of the CDR3 is TGTGCCAGCACCCTCAGACTTAACACTGAAGCTTTCTTT. Residues: CASTLRLNTEAFF.

The V gene is TRBV29-1, the J gene TRBJ2-7; TRBD1 aligns across 9 bases. CDR1 is SQVTM and CDR2 is ANQGSEA in the germline V gene. V gave up 4 bases and J gave up 5 bases; unmatched junction bases: 6. This CDR3 comprises 13 residues. CDR3: CSVGGQGVHEQYF. The DNA of the CDR3 is TGCAGCGTTGGGGGACAGGGAGTCCACGAGCAGTACTTC.

The J gene is TRBJ1-1, the V gene TRBV7-2; 9 bases align to TRBD1. V lost 5 bases and J lost 11; bases outside the gene matches: 12. This CDR3 is built from 14 residues. The germline CDR1 and CDR2 sequences are SGHTA and FQGNSA. CDR3 DNA sequence: TGTGCCAGCAGCCTGCGACAGGGGGGGGGCTGGGCTTTCTTT. As protein: CASSLRQGGGWAFF.

This clone was found a few times. V is TRBV3-1 (or the pseudogene TRBV3-2) and J is TRBJ2-5; D is undetermined. Germline V gives CDR1 LGHDT, CDR2 YNNKEL (reference sequence). The CDR3 covers 15 residues. The ends were cut back, 1 base at V and 1 base at J, with 10 bases in the middle. The CDR3 sequence: CASSQAGSPQETQYF. The CDR3, as DNA: TGTGCCAGCAGCCAAGCCGGGTCTCCCCAAGAGACCCAGTACTTC.

The rearrangement joins TRBV6-6 to TRBJ2-3, with D maybe TRBD2 (5 bases). Germline V gives CDR1 MNHNY, CDR2 SVGAGI (reference sequence). This CDR3 is built from 17 residues. V lost 5 bases and J 4 bases, leaving 22 bases between the germline ends. The CDR3 sequence is CASSPRVGSRFADTQYF. The CDR3 nucleotides are TGTGCCAGCAGTCCGCGGGTCGGTAGCAGATTCGCAGATACGCAGTATTTT.

The chain combines TRBV19 with TRBJ1-5; tentatively, D is TRBD1 (5 bases). Trimming left V 6 bases short and J 6 bases short, with 21 bases between. The CDR3 covers 16 residues. Germline-derived CDR1 and CDR2 are LNHDA and SQIVND (reference sequence). This CDR3 reads CASSMGLPGEGQPQHF. The CDR3 bases are TGTGCCAGTAGCATGGGACTTCCCGGAGAGGGTCAGCCCCAGCATTTT.

The chain carries TRBV29-1 and TRBJ2-3; 10 bases are a match to TRBD2. There are 15 residues in the CDR3. After removal of 6 bases from V and 3 bases from J, the junction contained 9 bases not matched to a gene. In germline, CDR1 is SQVTM, CDR2 ANQGSEA. This CDR3 is CSVGRLAGETDTQYF. For the CDR3, the DNA is TGCAGCGTGGGGCGGCTAGCGGGAGAAACAGATACGCAGTATTTT.

The chain is built from TRBV28 and TRBJ1-4, with D maybe TRBD1 (5 bases). V lost 4 bases, J lost 7 bases, and 25 bases lay in between. This CDR3 is built from 18 residues. Germline values: CDR1 MDHEN, CDR2 SYDVKM. The CDR3 region is CASSSPGTYHPGGEKLFF. CDR3 sequence (DNA): TGTGCCAGCAGTTCTCCCGGGACTTATCATCCCGGGGGTGAAAAACTGTTTTTT.

V usage is TRBV7-8 and J usage is TRBJ1-2; possibly TRBD1 for D (5 bases). V was cut by 1 base and J by 4 bases, with 13 bases left in between. Germline CDR1 reads SGHVS; CDR2 reads FQNEAQ. This CDR3 contains 15 residues. The CDR3 bases are TGTGCCAGCAGCTTAGGGGGGGAAATAGGCTATGGCTACACCTTC. This codes for CASSLGGEIGYGYTF.

Only a few counts were recorded for this clone. The chain couples TRBV13 to TRBJ1-6; 8 bases match TRBD1. The CDR3 extends over 15 amino acids. The germline gives CDR1 PRHDT, CDR2 FYEKMQ (reference sequence). J gave up 7 bases and V 6 bases, and 8 bases lay outside the gene matches. CDR3 bases: TGTGCCAGCAGTTTCCTGGACAGGGCGAATTCACCCCTCCACTTT. As protein: CASSFLDRANSPLHF.

This rearrangement joins TRBV4-2 to TRBJ2-1; TRBD1 might be the D (5 bases). CDR1 and CDR2 from the germline V gene are LGHNA and YNFKEQ. This CDR3 spans 17 amino acids. Deletions cut 0 bases from V and 3 bases from J, with 15 bases between. DNA of the CDR3: TGTGCCAGCAGCCAAGATTTAGGGGCCGCTGGCTACAATGAGCAGTTCTTC. It translates to CASSQDLGAAGYNEQFF.

The chain uses TRBV5-4 and TRBJ2-3, with 7 bases that match TRBD1. Germline trimming cut 2 bases from V and 2 bases from J; bases unmatched to any gene: 5. The CDR3 is made up of 15 amino acids. The germline V gene encodes CDR1 SGHNT and CDR2 YYREEE (reference sequence). CDR3: CASSFSGTATDTQYF. As DNA, the CDR3 is TGTGCCAGCAGCTTTTCGGGGACAGCCACAGATACGCAGTATTTT.

The genes are TRBV6-2 or TRBV6-3 and TRBJ2-7; tentative D call: TRBD2 (6 bases). The CDR3 covers 16 residues. Trimming cost V 6 bases and J 2 bases, with 20 bases left between them. The germline CDR1 and CDR2 sequences are MNHEY and SVGEGT. The CDR3 DNA sequence: TGTGCCAGCAGCCCTCCCCCCGCGGGGATAGCCTACGAGCAGTACTTC. Amino acid sequence: CASSPPPAGIAYEQYF.

Here the CDR3 reads CASSPGWNTIYF. The CDR3 DNA is TGTGCCAGCAGTCCAGGGTGGAACACCATATATTTT. The chain has TRBV12-3 or TRBV12-4 and TRBJ1-3, with D possibly TRBD1 on 5 matching bases. V shed 5 bases and J shed 7 bases, with 9 bases lying between them. The CDR3 length is 12 residues.

V is TRBV5-1 and J is TRBJ1-1; tentative D call: TRBD1 (5 bases). Trimming cost V 0 bases and J 3 bases, with 12 bases left between them. The CDR3 spans 15 residues. Germline V gene sequence: CDR1 SGHRS, CDR2 YFSETQ. The CDR3 DNA reads as TGCGCCAGCAGCTTGGCCGGGGGGATGCACACTGAAGCTTTCTTT. As protein: CASSLAGGMHTEAFF. Full variable domain (remainder filled in from reference TRBV5-1 and TRBJ1-1): KAGVTQTPRYLIKTRGQQVTLSCSPISGHRSVSWYQQTPGQGLQFLFEYFSETQRNKGNFPGRFSGRQFSNSRSEMNVSTLELGDSALYLCASSLAGGMHTEAFFGQGTRLTVV.

The V and J genes are TRBV28 and TRBJ1-4, with a weak D call TRBD1 (5 bases). The CDR3 extends over 14 amino acids. CDR1 and CDR2 (germline): MDHEN, SYDVKM. Trimming took 7 bases from V and 4 from J, leaving 13 bases between them. Written as DNA, the CDR3 is TGTGCCAGCACGGGCGGGGGGAATAATGAAAAACTGTTTTTT. It codes for CASTGGGNNEKLFF.

The chain employs TRBV2 and TRBJ1-5, with TRBD1 as a possible D gene (5 bases). Germline V gives CDR1 SNHLY, CDR2 FYNNEI. The CDR3 is 12 amino acids. V was cut by 5 bases and J by 7 bases, with 9 bases left in between. DNA of the CDR3: TGTGCCAGCAGTACAGGTTACCAGCCCCAGCATTTT. Its protein product is CASSTGYQPQHF.

The rearrangement uses TRBV15 and TRBJ1-2, with 7 nucleotides matching TRBD1. Germline V gene sequence: CDR1 LNHNV, CDR2 YYDKDF (reference sequence). The CDR3 extends over 14 amino acids. V trimming: 1 base; J trimming: 8 bases; junction bases outside the gene matches: 7. CDR3 DNA sequence: TGTGCCACCAGCAGAGTAGACAGGGTAGAGGGCTACACCTTC. Its translation: CATSRVDRVEGYTF.

This clone has more than one count but fewer than ten. This chain uses TRBV25-1 with TRBJ2-1; D not resolved. Per germline, CDR1 MGHDK and CDR2 SYGVNS. The CDR3 covers 15 residues. Trimming took off 3 bases at V and 0 bases at J, with 9 bases between the two ends. The CDR3 loop is CASSDARSSYNEQFF. DNA for the CDR3: TGTGCCAGCAGTGATGCAAGGAGCTCCTACAATGAGCAGTTCTTC.

The V gene is TRBV20-1, the J gene TRBJ1-5; D is uncertain. Trimming left V 3 bases short and J 0 bases short, with 3 bases between. The CDR3 consists of 12 residues. The germline V gene encodes CDR1 DFQATT and CDR2 SNEGSKA (reference sequence). Here the CDR3 DNA reads TGCAGTGCTAGTTATAGCAATCAGCCCCAGCATTTT. Its protein product is CSASYSNQPQHF.

The J gene is TRBJ1-4, the V gene TRBV7-9; TRBD1 aligns across 8 bases. The CDR3 is made up of 15 amino acids. After removal of 5 bases from V and 8 bases from J, the junction contained 10 bases not matched to a gene. Germline lookup yields CDR1 SEHNR and CDR2 FQNEAQ (reference sequence). The CDR3 DNA sequence: TGTGCCAGCAGCCAGACAGGGGAAGATGGGGAAAAACTGTTTTTT. This translates into CASSQTGEDGEKLFF.

The chain uses TRBV11-2 and TRBJ2-2, with 9 bases that match TRBD1. The CDR3 covers 14 residues. Germline CDR1 reads SGHAT; CDR2 reads FQNNGV. V shed 4 bases, J shed 3 bases, and the junction held 0 bases outside the gene matches. The chain's CDR3 is CASSWTGDTGELFF. DNA for the CDR3: TGTGCCAGCAGCTGGACAGGGGACACCGGGGAGCTGTTTTTT.

The V call is TRBV5-4, the J call TRBJ2-3; weak D call: TRBD1 (5 bases). This CDR3 has 13 amino acids. Germline CDR1 reads SGHNT; CDR2 reads YYREEE (reference sequence). V was clipped by 4 bases and J by 6 bases, with 12 bases between them. The CDR3 region is CASSVTGADTQYF. CDR3 coding DNA: TGTGCCAGCAGCGTTACAGGTGCCGATACGCAGTATTTT.

V is TRBV5-1 and J is TRBJ2-5; maybe TRBD2 (6 bases). Germline CDR1 is SGHRS and CDR2 is YFSETQ. The CDR3 is made up of 15 amino acids. V was clipped by 2 bases and J by 5 bases, with 16 bases between them. Here the CDR3 reads CASSLGIAVRETQYF. In nucleotides, the CDR3 is TGCGCCAGCAGCTTAGGGATAGCGGTTAGGGAGACCCAGTACTTC.

The chain employs TRBV15 and TRBJ1-2; no firm D call. V gave up 0 bases and J gave up 2 bases, with 4 bases separating them. The germline CDR1 and CDR2 sequences are LNHNV and YYDKDF (reference sequence). This CDR3 spans 13 amino acids. The CDR3 bases are TGTGCCACCAGCAGAGAGGAGAACTATGGCTACACCTTC. It codes for CATSREENYGYTF.

This rearrangement joins TRBV7-3 to TRBJ2-7; D is possibly TRBD2 (5 bases). This CDR3 has 12 amino acids. Per germline, CDR1 SGHTA and CDR2 FQGTGA. The germline V and J ends were trimmed by 3 bases and 7 bases, with 10 bases remaining between them. The CDR3 protein is CASSFAGMEQYF. CDR3 in DNA: TGTGCCAGCAGCTTCGCGGGTATGGAGCAGTACTTC.

The rearrangement uses TRBV6-5 and TRBJ2-1; 7 nucleotides agree with TRBD2. V trimming: 0 bases; J trimming: 8 bases; junction bases outside the gene matches: 1. CDR3 size: 13 residues. The germline V gene has CDR1 MNHEY and CDR2 SVGAGI. The CDR3 sequence: CASSYSGGHEQFF. The CDR3 DNA reads TGTGCCAGCAGTTACTCGGGAGGGCATGAGCAGTTCTTC.

The chain carries TRBV30 and TRBJ2-7; D not certain. The CDR3 is 11 residues long. Trimming left V 1 base short and J 3 bases short, with 4 bases between. Germline V CDR1 and CDR2: GTSNPN, SVGIG (reference sequence). The CDR3 reads CAWSGNYEQYF. CDR3 bases: TGTGCCTGGAGTGGTAACTACGAGCAGTACTTC. Variable domain in full (rest from reference TRBV30 and TRBJ2-7): SQTIHQWPATLVQPVGSPLSLECTVEGTSNPNLYWYRQAAGRGLQLLFYSVGIGQISSEVPQNLSASRPQDRQFILSSKKLLLSDSGFYLCAWSGNYEQYFGPGTRLTVT.